This TCR beta chain was captured in a study of CD4+ T cells in melanoma. The V end lost 5 bases, the J end lost 1 base, and 11 bases lay between the germline ends. In germline, CDR1 is SGHAT, CDR2 FQNNGV. This CDR3 spans 14 amino acids. Clones were read by immunoSEQ multiplex PCR, and TCRdb kept only the in-frame ones, dropping some. This table has 15,000 to 20,000 clones, roughly 80% appearing once. The rearrangement links TRBV11-2 to TRBJ1-1; D may be TRBD1 (5 bases). The sequencing sample was made of cells from a culture (not recorded whether cultured in vitro). The TCR comes from a human donor with melanoma. The CDR3 nucleotides read TGTGCCAGCAGCCCGACAGAGCAGAACACTGAAGCTTTCTTT. This encodes CASSPTEQNTEAFF.